This T cell receptor (beta chain) comes out of a study of CD8+ T cells in alopecia areata. Sequencing templates came from extracted RNA that was reverse transcribed into cDNA. Profiling relied on immunoSEQ multiplex PCR, and the TCRdb table lists in-frame clones only, not all of them. The sample carries about 180,000 clones, about 66% recorded once. Germline loops: CDR1 LNHDA, CDR2 SQIVND (reference sequence). V gave up 7 bases and J gave up 3 bases, with 9 bases separating them. This CDR3 has 13 residues. This chain joins TRBV19 and TRBJ2-2; no clear D gene. This clonotype was obtained from a human donor with alopecia areata. The source was CD8+ T cells sorted from blood, collected at week 0. CDR3 in amino acids: CASTPRDTGELFF. For the CDR3, the DNA is TGTGCCAGTACCCCAAGGGACACCGGGGAGCTGTTTTTT.